These 13 T cell receptor beta chains share one sample of origin, sequenced in a study of T cells after yellow fever vaccination. In TCRdb, the 5' RACE reads were re-called with MiXCR into one record per CDR3 protein. The table includes around 250,000 distinct CDR3 sequences, roughly 5.2% detected once. Sample: CD4+ T cells sorted from PBMCs, taken on the day of the yellow fever booster vaccination. The receptors here all came from a man between 18 and 29 years old who received the YFV17D yellow fever vaccine.

This clonotype was detected ten times or more. The genes are TRBV6-5 and TRBJ1-1; no clear D. Germline V gives CDR1 MNHEY, CDR2 SVGAGI. The CDR3 runs 15 residues. Trimming stripped 0 bases from V and 3 bases from J, with 11 bases between. CDR3 nucleotide sequence: TGTGCCAGCAGTTACTCGAGGTGGGAGGACACTGAAGCTTTCTTT. This encodes CASSYSRWEDTEAFF.

This clonotype was counted a few times. The J gene is TRBJ2-2, the V gene TRBV5-1; D may correspond to TRBD1 or TRBD2 (6 bases each). The CDR3 length is 14 residues. V lost 0 bases, J lost 7 bases, and 10 bases lay in between. Looked up from germline, CDR1 is SGHRS and CDR2 is YFSETQ. CDR3 sequence reads: CASSLAGGGGELFF. The CDR3 nucleotides are TGCGCCAGCAGCTTGGCCGGGGGCGGCGGGGAGCTGTTTTTT.

This chain's CDR3 is CASSLGLLV. The DNA of the CDR3 is TGTGCCAGCAGCCTCGGTCTTTTGGTC. The chain employs TRBV3-2 and TRBJ2-7. TRBV3-2 is recorded as a pseudogene. The CDR3 loop spans 9 amino acids.

This clonotype came up a few times. The rearrangement joins TRBV7-2 to TRBJ1-2, with 7 bases that match TRBD1. Germline V gene lookup returns CDR1 SGHTA and CDR2 FQGNSA. CDR3 length: 14 amino acids. V was pared by 2 bases and J by 8 bases, with 8 bases of the junction left unmatched. CDR3 residues: CASSLRSQGEGYTF. The CDR3 DNA sequence: TGTGCCAGCAGCTTACGGTCCCAGGGGGAGGGCTACACCTTC.

This clonotype has ten or more counts. This chain links TRBV3-1 with TRBJ1-1; no definite D call. V was trimmed by 2 bases and J by 3 bases, leaving 7 bases between them. CDR3 size: 13 residues. CDR1 is LGHDT, CDR2 YNNKEL, per germline (reference sequence). Written as DNA, the CDR3 is TGTGCCAGCAGCCAATCCACCGACACTGAAGCTTTCTTT. Translating it yields CASSQSTDTEAFF.

This clonotype was detected ten times or more. The chain links TRBV10-3 to TRBJ1-2; 12 bases align to TRBD1. The CDR3 totals 15 residues. Trimming cost V 7 bases and J 4 bases; bases outside gene matches: 7. Germline values: CDR1 ENHRY, CDR2 SYGVKD. The CDR3 DNA is TGTGCCATCAATCCGGGACAGGGGGCCGGCTATGGCTACACCTTC. As protein: CAINPGQGAGYGYTF.

This clonotype was counted ten times or more. V and J are TRBV7-2 and TRBJ2-2; D gene ambiguous. V lost 1 base, J lost 1 base, and 7 bases lay in between. Germline values: CDR1 SGHTA, CDR2 FQGNSA. This CDR3 region has 15 residues. CDR3 DNA: TGTGCCAGCAGCTTAGGGGTCTTGAACACCGGGGAGCTGTTTTTT. Translation gives CASSLGVLNTGELFF. Drawing the rest from reference TRBV7-2 and TRBJ2-2, the complete variable domain is GAGVSQSPSNKVTEKGKDVELRCDPISGHTALYWYRQSLGQGLEFLIYFQGNSAPDKSGLPSDRFSAERTGGSVSTLTIQRTQQEDSAVYLCASSLGVLNTGELFFGEGSRLTVL.

In its sample, this clonotype was seen a few times. This rearrangement joins TRBV20-1 to TRBJ2-5; 12 bases align to TRBD2. The CDR3 has 14 amino acids. V shed 2 bases and J 3 bases; nucleotides not matched to a gene: 1. Germline assignment: CDR1 DFQATT and CDR2 SNEGSKA (reference sequence). The CDR3 coding sequence is TGCAGTGCTAGACTAGCGGGGGGGAAAGAGACCCAGTACTTC. Residues: CSARLAGGKETQYF.

The chain recombines TRBV7-8 with TRBJ2-5, with a tentative D call TRBD2 (6 bases). The germline V gene has CDR1 SGHVS and CDR2 FQNEAQ. The CDR3 consists of 17 residues. The V end was cut by 7 bases, the J end by 0 bases, with 21 bases between. The CDR3 DNA reads as TGTGCCAGCATTAGAGGCGGGGCGTCAATATACCAAGAGACCCAGTACTTC. It is translated as CASIRGGASIYQETQYF.

This clonotype was picked up many times. V gene TRBV12-3 or TRBV12-4 combines with J gene TRBJ2-2; perhaps TRBD1 as D (5 bases). V was shortened by 7 bases and J by 6 bases, with 9 bases between the two germline ends. The CDR3 consists of 12 residues. Written as DNA, the CDR3 is TGTGCCAGCAAAAAAGGGGCCGGGGAGCTGTTTTTT. It yields the protein CASKKGAGELFF.

The sample holds many counts of this clonotype. This sequence joins TRBV6-1 and TRBJ1-1; D unclear. V lost 6 bases, J lost 4 bases, and 15 bases lay in between. This CDR3 comprises 14 residues. Germline V gene sequence: CDR1 MNHNS, CDR2 SASEGT. CDR3 amino acids: CASSRGFTATEAFF. CDR3 bases: TGTGCCAGCAGCCGGGGATTTACCGCCACTGAAGCTTTCTTT.

The chain carries TRBV6-2 or TRBV6-3 and TRBJ2-3; the match to TRBD1 covers 12 bases. The CDR3 covers 16 residues. Germline-derived CDR1 and CDR2 are MNHEY and SVGEGT. Losses at the gene ends were 5 bases for V and 3 bases for J; bases not matched to a gene: 6. The CDR3 sequence is CASSRRDRGLTDTQYF. The DNA of the CDR3 is TGTGCCAGCAGTCGCCGGGACAGGGGGCTGACAGATACGCAGTATTTT.

The chain recombines TRBV11-3 with TRBJ2-5, with D tentatively TRBD1 (6 bases). Deletions cut 5 bases from V and 1 base from J, with 17 bases between. Germline V CDR1 and CDR2: SGHNT, YENEEA. The CDR3 is 16 amino acids. The DNA of the CDR3 is TGTGCCAGCAGCCTGGGGGCGGTGGCTGGCCAAGAGACCCAGTACTTC. Translated: CASSLGAVAGQETQYF.